This entry lists 16 T cell receptor beta chains sequenced from one sample in a study of shared T cell receptors in the human thymus. Assay used: immunoSEQ multiplex PCR; TCRdb lists only in-frame clones, some missing. The data hold hundreds of thousands of clones, with roughly 88% observed a single time. The same data also went into a second study, on human thymus T cells.

The sample consisted of thymocytes. These receptors were taken from a girl less than two years old with a congenital heart defect.

The chain couples TRBV5-5 to TRBJ2-7, with TRBD1 identical over 8 bases. Unmatched junction bases numbered 6, after V lost 4 bases and J lost 0 bases. The V gene's germline CDR1 is SGHKS and CDR2 YYEKEE (reference sequence). CDR3 length: 15 amino acids. CDR3 region: CASSETGGYSYEQYF. CDR3 bases: TGTGCCAGCAGCGAAACAGGGGGATACTCCTACGAGCAGTACTTC.

The CDR3 nucleotides read TGTGCCAGCAGTTACTCAGCTAGCGGGGGAGGCAATGAGCAGTTCTTC. It specifies CASSYSASGGGNEQFF. The V and J genes are TRBV6-5 and TRBJ2-1; 10 bases line up with TRBD2. There are 16 residues in the CDR3. The germline V gene has CDR1 MNHEY and CDR2 SVGAGI. The junction had 5 bases not matched to a gene; V was cut back by 0 bases and J by 6 bases.

V is TRBV7-2 and J is TRBJ2-3; 8 nucleotides align to TRBD1. The germline V gene has CDR1 SGHTA and CDR2 FQGNSA. After removal of 2 bases from V and 3 bases from J, the junction contained 4 bases not matched to a gene. The CDR3 covers 15 residues. This chain's CDR3 is CASSLTDRETDTQYF. DNA for the CDR3: TGTGCCAGCAGCTTAACGGACAGGGAGACAGATACGCAGTATTTT.

In this sample, this clone turned up once. The chain employs TRBV2 and TRBJ1-2; D not resolved. The germline V and J ends were trimmed by 2 bases and 7 bases, with 20 bases remaining between them. This CDR3 has 16 amino acids. Germline V gives CDR1 SNHLY, CDR2 FYNNEI. Written as DNA, the CDR3 is TGTGCCAGCAGTGAAAAGAGTAAGCATAGTTGGTTTGGCTACACCTTC. It codes for CASSEKSKHSWFGYTF.

V gene TRBV7-9 combines with J gene TRBJ1-2, with 10 bases matching TRBD1. Trimming at V came to 1 base and at J to 0 bases, leaving 11 bases not matched to a gene. Germline V gives CDR1 SEHNR, CDR2 FQNEAQ (reference sequence). The CDR3 has 19 amino acids. The CDR3 is CASSLVRSGTGEPNYGYTF. CDR3 nucleotides: TGTGCCAGCAGCTTAGTAAGGTCTGGGACAGGGGAACCTAACTATGGCTACACCTTC.

This clone was counted only a few times. V usage is TRBV7-9 and J usage is TRBJ2-1; possibly TRBD2 for D (5 bases). Germline V lookup: CDR1 SEHNR, CDR2 FQNEAQ (reference sequence). V dropped 5 bases and J dropped 6 bases, with 17 bases sitting between them. The CDR3 has 15 amino acids. This CDR3 is CASSIGWFRGNEQFF. Written as DNA, the CDR3 is TGTGCCAGCAGCATAGGGTGGTTCCGGGGCAATGAGCAGTTCTTC.

The chain is built from TRBV7-3 and TRBJ2-2; 7 positions match TRBD2. Germline V CDR1 and CDR2: SGHTA, FQGTGA. The CDR3 runs to 15 residues. V gave up 3 bases and J gave up 1 base; unmatched junction bases: 2. This CDR3 reads CASSFGTKNTGELFF. The DNA of the CDR3 is TGTGCCAGCAGCTTCGGGACTAAGAACACCGGGGAGCTGTTTTTT.

This clone has more than one count but fewer than ten. The chain combines TRBV14 with TRBJ1-4, with TRBD1 matching over 7 bases. Germline values: CDR1 SGHDN, CDR2 FVKESK. V shed 4 bases and J 7 bases; nucleotides not matched to a gene: 9. The CDR3 extends over 15 amino acids. Written as DNA, the CDR3 is TGTGCCAGCAGCCCGCGGACAGGAGAGGGTGAAAAACTGTTTTTT. Residues: CASSPRTGEGEKLFF.

V is TRBV11-2 and J is TRBJ1-6, with 7 bases matching TRBD1. CDR1 is SGHAT, CDR2 FQNNGV, per germline. Trimming took 8 bases from V and 7 from J; bases not matched to a gene: 11. The CDR3 is made up of 15 amino acids. Here the CDR3 DNA reads TGTGCCAGCCATGGCGACAGGGTTCTCAATTCACCCCTCCACTTT. As protein: CASHGDRVLNSPLHF. Drawing the rest from reference TRBV11-2 and TRBJ1-6, the complete variable domain is EAGVAQSPRYKIIEKRQSVAFWCNPISGHATLYWYQQILGQGPKLLIQFQNNGVVDDSQLPKDRFSAERLKGVDSTLKIQPAKLEDSAVYLCASHGDRVLNSPLHFGNGTRLTVT.

The CDR3 DNA reads as TGTGCCAGCAGCCAAGAAGGGACGGGACAGGGACGGAACACTGAAGCTTTCTTT. Its translation is CASSQEGTGQGRNTEAFF. The V gene is TRBV14, the J gene TRBJ1-1; 9 nucleotides line up with TRBD1. This CDR3 spans 18 amino acids. Germline V CDR1 and CDR2: SGHDN, FVKESK. The ends lost 0 bases at V and 1 base at J; junction bases unmatched: 9.

This rearrangement joins TRBV7-9 to TRBJ1-5; D might be TRBD1 (5 bases). Trimming removed 1 base from V and 0 bases from J, with 10 bases in between. The length of the CDR3 is 16 residues. From germline, CDR1 is SEHNR and CDR2 FQNEAQ (reference sequence). The CDR3 bases are TGTGCCAGCAGCTTAGAGGGGCAGGCTAGCAATCAGCCCCAGCATTTT. As protein: CASSLEGQASNQPQHF. The full variable domain, in which reference TRBV7-9 and TRBJ1-5 provide the parts outside the CDR3, is DTGVSQNPRHKITKRGQNVTFRCDPISEHNRLYWYRQTLGQGPEFLTYFQNEAQLEKSRLLSDRFSAERPKGSFSTLEIQRTEQGDSAMYLCASSLEGQASNQPQHFGDGTRLSIL.

This clone was counted between two and nine times. The chain recombines TRBV5-1 with TRBJ1-1, with 11 positions matching TRBD1. Germline-derived CDR1 and CDR2 are SGHRS and YFSETQ. The length of the CDR3 is 18 residues. The ends lost 5 bases at V and 9 bases at J; junction bases unmatched: 21. The CDR3 is CASRGRTGGAGHPAKAFF. CDR3 sequence (DNA): TGCGCCAGCAGGGGCAGGACAGGGGGCGCGGGTCACCCGGCGAAAGCTTTCTTT.

V usage is TRBV28 and J usage is TRBJ1-2; D perhaps matches TRBD1 (5 bases). Trimming cost V 3 bases and J 8 bases, with 16 bases left between them. The CDR3 covers 14 residues. Per the germline V gene, CDR1 is MDHEN and CDR2 is SYDVKM. CDR3 DNA: TGTGCCAGCAGTTTTGGAGGGGAGTCGGGGGGCTACACCTTC. Translating it yields CASSFGGESGGYTF.

The chain couples TRBV5-6 to TRBJ1-6; a weak D match, TRBD1 (6 bases). This CDR3 has 14 residues. CDR1 and CDR2 (germline): SGHDT, YYEEEE. The germline V and J ends were trimmed by 1 base and 7 bases, with 9 bases remaining between them. The CDR3 bases are TGTGCCAGCAGCTTGAGGGGGACCAATTCACCCCTCCACTTT. Amino acid sequence: CASSLRGTNSPLHF.

The chain has TRBV6-5 and TRBJ1-2; 7 bases map to TRBD1. This CDR3 has 14 residues. CDR1 and CDR2 from the germline V gene are MNHEY and SVGAGI. V dropped 7 bases and J dropped 8; count of bases not matched to a gene: 13. The chain's CDR3 is CASKGGQAPPGYTF. CDR3 DNA: TGTGCCAGCAAAGGAGGACAGGCCCCTCCGGGCTACACCTTC.

This rearrangement joins TRBV6-1 to TRBJ2-7; possibly TRBD1 for D (5 bases). Per germline, CDR1 MNHNS and CDR2 SASEGT. The CDR3 is 16 amino acids. V lost 4 bases and J lost 0, with 16 bases in between. CDR3 amino acids: CASSGPTAQSSYEQYF. CDR3 DNA sequence: TGTGCCAGCAGTGGACCGACAGCCCAAAGCTCCTACGAGCAGTACTTC.